These 22 T cell receptor beta chains were all obtained from the same sample, sequenced in a study of CD4 T cell repertoires in COVID-19. Assay used: immunoSEQ multiplex PCR; TCRdb lists only in-frame clones, some missing. Among tens of thousands of clones listed, under 90% were seen once. This specimen was CD4+ T cells from peripheral blood, taken after recovery from COVID-19. The receptors stem from a human donor who had COVID-19.

The chain couples TRBV28 to TRBJ2-1; D is uncertain. The germline V gene has CDR1 MDHEN and CDR2 SYDVKM. The CDR3 has 14 residues. Trimming removed 3 bases from V and 10 bases from J, with 16 bases in between. CDR3 amino acids: CASSFDPLLQEQFF. DNA for the CDR3: TGTGCCAGCAGTTTTGACCCGCTCCTCCAAGAGCAGTTCTTC.

The V and J genes are TRBV7-2 and TRBJ2-1, with 7 bases aligning to TRBD1. With V trimmed by 5 bases and J by 1 base, 2 bases remained unmatched. CDR3 size: 14 residues. CDR1 and CDR2 (germline): SGHTA, FQGNSA. Here the CDR3 DNA reads TGTGCCAGCAGCCAGGGACAGTCCTACAATGAGCAGTTCTTC. Translating it yields CASSQGQSYNEQFF.

This chain connects TRBV6-1 to TRBJ2-7, with TRBD1 as a possible D gene (6 bases). CDR1 and CDR2 from the germline V gene are MNHNS and SASEGT. This CDR3 contains 14 residues. The germline V and J ends were trimmed by 0 bases and 5 bases, with 11 bases remaining between them. This chain's CDR3 is CASSEAWQGNEQYF. CDR3 in DNA: TGTGCCAGCAGTGAAGCGTGGCAGGGGAACGAGCAGTACTTC.

This chain joins TRBV28 and TRBJ2-5; maybe TRBD1 (7 bases). Trimming cost V 5 bases and J 4 bases, with 14 bases left between them. Germline CDR1 is MDHEN and CDR2 is SYDVKM. The CDR3 has 14 amino acids. The CDR3 sequence is CASSPAGGGETQYF. CDR3 coding DNA: TGTGCCAGCAGTCCCGCAGGGGGAGGAGAGACCCAGTACTTC.

The V and J genes are TRBV7-2 and TRBJ2-7, with D maybe TRBD1 (5 bases). CDR1 and CDR2 (germline): SGHTA, FQGNSA. The CDR3 spans 18 residues. The V end lost 2 bases, the J end lost 4 bases, and 24 bases lay between the germline ends. CDR3 loop: CASSLLSVGFRTKYEQYF. CDR3 sequence (DNA): TGTGCCAGCAGCTTACTCTCAGTTGGGTTCCGGACAAAGTACGAGCAGTACTTC. The full variable domain, with the rest looked up from reference TRBV7-2 and TRBJ2-7, is GAGVSQSPSNKVTEKGKDVELRCDPISGHTALYWYRQSLGQGLEFLIYFQGNSAPDKSGLPSDRFSAERTGGSVSTLTIQRTQQEDSAVYLCASSLLSVGFRTKYEQYFGPGTRLTVT.

The gene calls are TRBV9 and TRBJ2-1; the match to TRBD2 covers 9 bases. This CDR3 is built from 13 residues. The ends lost 1 base at V and 9 bases at J; junction bases unmatched: 2. The germline gives CDR1 SGDLS, CDR2 YYNGEE. DNA of the CDR3: TGTGCCAGCAGCGTACAGCGGGGGGTTGAGCAGTTCTTC. This encodes CASSVQRGVEQFF.

This sequence joins TRBV7-3 and TRBJ2-3; D is perhaps TRBD2 (6 bases). CDR1 SGHTA and CDR2 FQGTGA come from the germline V gene. Trimming took off 5 bases at V and 1 base at J, with 10 bases between the two ends. The CDR3 covers 14 residues. The CDR3 loop reads CASSPGSGTDTQYF. The CDR3 nucleotides are TGTGCCAGCAGCCCCGGGAGTGGCACAGATACGCAGTATTTT.

CDR3 sequence reads: CASNPDRAYEQYF. For the CDR3, the DNA is TGCGCCAGCAACCCTGACAGGGCCTACGAGCAGTACTTC. The J gene is TRBJ2-7, the V gene TRBV10-2; 7 bases are shared with TRBD1. Germline CDR1 and CDR2: WSHSY and SAAADI. This CDR3 region has 13 residues. V lost 7 bases and J lost 2; bases outside the gene matches: 5.

The V and J genes are TRBV6-5 and TRBJ2-5; TRBD2 is a possible D gene (6 bases). Per the germline V gene, CDR1 is MNHEY and CDR2 is SVGAGI. This CDR3 comprises 14 residues. V lost 6 bases and J lost 1, with 12 bases in between. CDR3 sequence (DNA): TGTGCCAGCAGAGCTCCGGGACTCCAAGAGACCCAGTACTTC. Residues: CASRAPGLQETQYF.

V is TRBV3-1 (or the pseudogene TRBV3-2) and J is TRBJ1-2; 7 bases match TRBD1. Germline CDR1 and CDR2: LGHDT and YNNKEL (reference sequence). The CDR3 is 14 amino acids. The ends lost 4 bases at V and 7 bases at J; junction bases unmatched: 9. The CDR3, as DNA: TGTGCCAGCAGCCTGGGGCAGGGGGTTGTTGGCTACACCTTC. Amino acid sequence: CASSLGQGVVGYTF.

The chain combines TRBV18 with TRBJ1-1, with no clear D. The CDR3 length is 13 residues. Trimming shortened V by 4 bases and J by 2 bases, and 8 bases separated the two germline ends. Per germline, CDR1 KGHSH and CDR2 LQKENI. As DNA, the CDR3 is TGTGCCAGCTCACGACTGGATAACACTGAAGCTTTCTTT. This codes for CASSRLDNTEAFF.

This clone showed up just a few times. This chain joins TRBV11-2 and TRBJ1-6; D is uncertain. V shed 3 bases and J shed 7 bases, with 10 bases lying between them. This CDR3 contains 14 residues. Germline loops: CDR1 SGHAT, CDR2 FQNNGV. Written as DNA, the CDR3 is TGTGCCAGCAGCTTGCTAGGTCCAAATTCACCCCTCCACTTT. Amino acids: CASSLLGPNSPLHF. The whole variable domain, remainder taken from reference TRBV11-2 and TRBJ1-6, is EAGVAQSPRYKIIEKRQSVAFWCNPISGHATLYWYQQILGQGPKLLIQFQNNGVVDDSQLPKDRFSAERLKGVDSTLKIQPAKLEDSAVYLCASSLLGPNSPLHFGNGTRLTVT.

This chain links TRBV28 with TRBJ1-2; D not certain. This CDR3 has 13 residues. V lost 6 bases to trimming and J lost 2 bases, with 10 bases between them. Germline CDR1 MDHEN, CDR2 SYDVKM. The CDR3 nucleotides read TGTGCCAGCAGAACCGATGGGAACTATGGCTACACCTTC. Amino acid sequence: CASRTDGNYGYTF.

This clone has only one observation. The V gene is TRBV5-1, the J gene TRBJ2-3; 10 bases are a match to TRBD2. V gave up 0 bases and J gave up 6 bases; unmatched junction bases: 7. The CDR3 spans 16 residues. Germline CDR1 is SGHRS and CDR2 is YFSETQ. The CDR3 is CASSLVPSGSSDTQYF. The CDR3 nucleotides are TGCGCCAGCAGCTTGGTACCTAGCGGGAGTTCGGATACGCAGTATTTT.

This chain joins TRBV6-6 and TRBJ2-5; D remains ambiguous. Germline V gene lookup returns CDR1 MNHNY and CDR2 SVGAGI (reference sequence). CDR3 length: 13 amino acids. The germline V and J ends were trimmed by 3 bases and 4 bases, with 9 bases remaining between them. The CDR3 protein is CASSYGDAETQYF. CDR3 coding DNA: TGTGCCAGCAGTTATGGCGACGCAGAGACCCAGTACTTC.

This chain links TRBV2 with TRBJ2-7, with D possibly matching TRBD1 (5 bases). CDR1 and CDR2 (germline): SNHLY, FYNNEI. V was trimmed by 5 bases and J by 6 bases, leaving 14 bases between them. The CDR3 totals 13 residues. In DNA form, the CDR3 reads TGTGCCAGCAGTAATACCAGGGCGAGCGAGCAGTACTTC. Amino acids: CASSNTRASEQYF.

This rearrangement joins TRBV7-2 to TRBJ1-2; D is unclear. V was shortened by 4 bases and J by 4 bases, with 10 bases between the two germline ends. The CDR3 is 13 amino acids. The V gene's germline CDR1 is SGHTA and CDR2 FQGNSA. The CDR3 region is CASSSMQSYGYTF. Here the CDR3 DNA reads TGTGCCAGCAGCTCAATGCAGAGCTATGGCTACACCTTC.

V and J are TRBV13 and TRBJ2-7, with D tentatively TRBD1 (5 bases). In germline, CDR1 is PRHDT, CDR2 FYEKMQ (reference sequence). V was pared by 4 bases and J by 4 bases, with 11 bases between. The CDR3 extends over 13 amino acids. CDR3 bases: TGTGCCAGCAGCTACTCTCAGGGTTACGAGCAGTACTTC. It yields the protein CASSYSQGYEQYF.

The rearrangement links TRBV10-3 to TRBJ1-2; 7 bases are shared with TRBD1. Germline V gene data show CDR1 as ENHRY and CDR2 as SYGVKD. V shed 8 bases, J shed 8 bases, and the junction held 8 bases outside the gene matches. The length of the CDR3 is 12 residues. Here the CDR3 DNA reads TGTGCCATCGGGCAGGGGGGATTAGGCTACACCTTC. It is translated as CAIGQGGLGYTF.

The J gene is TRBJ2-1, the V gene TRBV30; 12 positions agree with TRBD2. The germline CDR1 and CDR2 sequences are GTSNPN and SVGIG (reference sequence). This CDR3 comprises 13 residues. The J segment lost 6 bases and the V segment lost 5 bases, leaving 2 bases of the junction unmatched. The CDR3 DNA is TGTGCCTGGGCTAGCGGGAGGGCCAATGAGCAGTTCTTC. The encoded protein is CAWASGRANEQFF.

The chain couples TRBV3-1 (or the pseudogene TRBV3-2) to TRBJ1-1; D uncertain. Germline CDR1 is LGHDT and CDR2 is YNNKEL (reference sequence). The CDR3 is 14 residues long. Trimming stripped 3 bases from V and 1 base from J, with 9 bases between. The CDR3 loop is CASSQGGRNTEAFF. The CDR3 bases are TGTGCCAGCAGCCAGGGAGGGAGGAACACTGAAGCTTTCTTT.

The V and J genes are TRBV11-2 and TRBJ2-3, with a tentative D call TRBD1 (5 bases). V was pared by 0 bases and J by 0 bases, with 13 bases between. This CDR3 has 17 residues. Germline CDR1 is SGHAT and CDR2 is FQNNGV. The CDR3 nucleotides are TGTGCCAGCAGCTTAGAGGGGCGAGCGTTAAGCACAGATACGCAGTATTTT. Protein sequence: CASSLEGRALSTDTQYF.